This TCR beta chain stems from a study of blood T cell repertoires in COVID-19. Turning to the study itself: Italy, Spain and the United States were the sources of the convalescent and acute COVID-19 samples. T cells, B-cell-depleted T cells, or PBMCs supplied cDNA or gDNA.

Original analysis: Estimated nucleated cell counts came from reference gene primer amplification. The method was immunoSEQ multiplex PCR; TCRdb's version includes in-frame clones alone and lacks a portion of them. That table is the source of V, J and clone size, and D and trimming were worked out from the DNA. The table lists about 160,000 clones, 82% of them singletons. Germline values: CDR1 KGHSH, CDR2 LQKENI. The CDR3 loop spans 17 amino acids. The V segment lost 3 bases and the J segment 1 base; nucleotides outside the gene matches: 7. Enrollment of patients from Seattle took place during active infection, with longitudinal follow-up.

This TCR came from a woman in her forties with COVID-19, enrolled during active disease. V is TRBV18 and J is TRBJ2-2; TRBD1 agrees at 8 bases. The source material was peripheral blood. CDR3 nucleotides: TGTGCCAGCTCACCCATTCTTGGGACAGGGAACACCGGGGAGCTGTTTTTT. Amino acid sequence: CASSPILGTGNTGELFF.